This TCR beta chain was identified during a study of T-cell memory formation after mild COVID-19. The study, taken as a whole, reports: Pre-infection memory held some responding clones, suggesting pre-existing cross-reactive T cells responded.

As regards this clonotype: The antigen is undetermined.

V shed 7 bases and J 4 bases; nucleotides not matched to a gene: 14. This CDR3 is 16 amino acids long. Germline CDR1 and CDR2: MNHNS and SASEGT. Constant-segment primers were used for 5'RACE, and the resulting TCR alpha and TCR beta cDNA libraries carried sample barcodes and UMIs. TCRdb reprocessed the 5' RACE reads via MiXCR and lists one record per CDR3 protein. Of about 270,000 distinct CDR3 sequences listed, around 17% are singletons. The sequence was collected from a young man who had mild COVID-19 (a few samples of this study predate the infection). Cell type and time point are not known. This chain uses TRBV6-1 with TRBJ2-3; TRBD2 agrees at 7 bases. Sequenced: PBMCs or a T cell subset sorted from them (not recorded which). CDR3 DNA sequence: TGTGCCAGCACAACCGTATTTGCGGGGGACCCAGATACGCAGTATTTT. Translating it yields CASTTVFAGDPDTQYF.